This entry concerns a single T cell receptor beta chain. Profiling relied on immunoSEQ multiplex PCR, and the TCRdb table lists in-frame clones only, not all of them. This sample yields about 76,000 clones, of which about 80% are seen a single time; approximately 7% belongs to the top ten. Sampling of blood occurred at baseline, cycle 4 day 1, and cycle 7 day 1. Germline values: CDR1 SGHNT, CDR2 YENEEA. The trim removed 4 bases at V and 3 bases at J, leaving 9 bases unmatched. The CDR3 is 15 amino acids. The data were taken from a study of OX40 agonist ivuxolimab in advanced cancers. This clonotype originated in an adult with an advanced solid tumor such as melanoma, head and neck, liver or kidney cancer. V and J are TRBV11-3 and TRBJ2-7, with 7 bases fitting TRBD1. Sequences were derived from CD4+ or CD8+ T cells sorted from blood, sampled in a trial of the OX40 agonist ivuxolimab. The CDR3: CASSSAGWDSYEQYF. CDR3 bases: TGTGCCAGCAGCTCGGCCGGCTGGGACAGCTACGAGCAGTACTTC.